Below, 11 T cell receptor beta chains from the same sample are listed, as sequenced in a study of quantifying T cell responses using KT2 cells. Across the whole study: Reverse transcription used primers in the TCR alpha and beta constant regions.

The cDNA 3' end received a ligated oligonucleotide with a UMI. An equimolar mix of RC1.1 and RC1.2 primed the beta chain across TRBC1 and TRBC2. TCRdb independently ran MiXCR on the UMI-ligation and nested PCR reads; one entry per CDR3 protein. The table has approximately 54,000 distinct CDR3 sequences, 11% seen once. The sample was PBMCs spiked with cells of the T cell clone KT2. The receptors come from a human donor.

This clonotype appeared a few times. CDR3 sequence reads: CAWSVWGTGAREQFF. CDR3 bases: TGTGCCTGGAGTGTTTGGGGGACCGGGGCCCGTGAGCAGTTCTTC. V usage is TRBV30 and J usage is TRBJ2-1; D is tentatively TRBD1 or TRBD2 (5 bases each). The CDR3 runs 15 residues. Trimming left V 0 bases short and J 9 bases short, with 18 bases between. Germline CDR1 reads GTSNPN; CDR2 reads SVGIG (reference sequence).

V is TRBV25-1 and J is TRBJ1-6; D remains unclear. The V gene lost 7 bases and the J gene lost 9 bases, with 16 bases spanning the gap. In germline, CDR1 is MGHDK, CDR2 SYGVNS. The CDR3 has 14 amino acids. The CDR3 spells CASTTRITGSPLHF. CDR3 nucleotides: TGTGCCAGCACCACTCGGATTACCGGTTCACCCCTCCACTTT.

Remarks on this clonotype: A much bigger clone sits one base away, suggesting this may be a read error. This rearrangement joins TRBV7-2 to TRBJ1-5, with D tentatively TRBD1 (5 bases). V was cut by 3 bases and J by 7 bases, with 13 bases left in between. This CDR3 has 14 amino acids. Germline CDR1 and CDR2: SGHTA and FQGNSA. The CDR3: CASSFSGGSQPQHF. CDR3 bases: TGTGCCAGCAGCTTTTCCGGGGGAAGCCAGCCCCAGCATTTT. Drawing the rest from reference TRBV7-2 and TRBJ1-5, the complete variable domain is GAGVSQSPSNKVTEKGKDVELRCDPISGHTALYWYRQSLGQGLEFLIYFQGNSAPDKSGLPSDRFSAERTGGSVSTLTIQRTQQEDSAVYLCASSFSGGSQPQHFGDGTRLSIL.

The V call is TRBV6-2 or TRBV6-3, the J call TRBJ1-1; no definite D call. V was pared by 3 bases and J by 6 bases, with 8 bases between. Germline V lookup: CDR1 MNHEY, CDR2 SVGEGT. The length of the CDR3 is 12 residues. The CDR3 protein is CASSYSISEAFF. For the CDR3, the DNA is TGTGCCAGCAGTTATTCTATCTCTGAAGCTTTCTTT.

This clonotype was counted ten times or more. The rearrangement links TRBV4-1 to TRBJ1-6; D ambiguous. In germline, CDR1 is MGHRA, CDR2 YSYEKL. V was shortened by 4 bases and J by 7 bases, with 11 bases between the two germline ends. This CDR3 spans 14 amino acids. The CDR3 sequence is CASSPGNHNSPLHF. DNA of the CDR3: TGCGCCAGCAGCCCGGGCAACCACAATTCACCCCTCCACTTT.

The rearrangement links TRBV12-3 or TRBV12-4 to TRBJ2-1, with a weak D call TRBD2 (7 bases). Trimming cost V 4 bases and J 1 base, with 14 bases left between them. The CDR3 extends over 16 amino acids. As DNA, the CDR3 is TGTGCCAGCAGTTGGAGGGGGGGCCTTTCCTACAATGAGCAGTTCTTC. Amino acids: CASSWRGGLSYNEQFF.

CDR3 in DNA: TGTGCCAGCAGCAAAAACCTCCCATCTAACTATGGCTACACCTTC. Protein: CASSKNLPSNYGYTF. J is TRBJ1-2 and V is TRBV3-1, with D hard to call. V lost 5 bases, J lost 0 bases, and 13 bases lay in between. In germline, CDR1 is LGHDT, CDR2 YNNKEL (reference sequence). This CDR3 has 15 amino acids.

This clonotype was seen repeatedly, ten times or more. For the CDR3, the DNA is TGTGCCAGCAGACCGAACCTTAACTATGGCTACACCTTC. It translates to CASRPNLNYGYTF. The V gene is TRBV6-5, the J gene TRBJ1-2; D ambiguous. The CDR3 consists of 13 residues. Germline CDR1 and CDR2: MNHEY and SVGAGI. Trimming shortened V by 6 bases and J by 1 base, and 9 bases separated the two germline ends.

This clonotype occurred many times. The chain employs TRBV19 and TRBJ2-3; 12 bases match TRBD2. The junction had 5 bases not matched to a gene; V was cut back by 6 bases and J by 7 bases. Germline V gene lookup returns CDR1 LNHDA and CDR2 SQIVND (reference sequence). The CDR3 spans 14 residues. Written as DNA, the CDR3 is TGTGCCAGTAGCCCAGGGACTAGCGGGTATACGCAGTATTTT. This encodes CASSPGTSGYTQYF.

This clonotype appeared many times. The rearrangement links TRBV29-1 to TRBJ2-3; D unresolved. Germline values: CDR1 SQVTM, CDR2 ANQGSEA. The V end lost 8 bases, the J end lost 0 bases, and 9 bases lay between the germline ends. The CDR3 sequence is 12 residues long. CDR3 coding DNA: TGCAGCTTTTTCACTAGCACAGATACGCAGTATTTT. Its protein is CSFFTSTDTQYF.

The V and J genes are TRBV27 and TRBJ2-7; D remains ambiguous. Germline-derived CDR1 and CDR2 are MNHEY and SMNVEV (reference sequence). Trimming took off 4 bases at V and 6 bases at J, with 7 bases between the two ends. There are 11 residues in the CDR3. The CDR3 DNA sequence: TGTGCCAGCAGTTCTAGGTTCGAGCAGTACTTC. Its protein product is CASSSRFEQYF.